Below are 24 T cell receptor beta chains sequenced from a single sample in a study of T cells expressing NK-cell markers. TCRdb reprocessed the 5' RACE reads and reports one entry per CDR3 protein, with no DNA. In all, the sample yields fewer than 550,000 distinct CDR3 sequences. Specimen: blood T cells: a sorted CD56 or NKG2C T cell subset, CD4+ or CD8+ T cells, or bulk PBMC T cells (not recorded which). These receptor sequences come from a woman aged 45-59 years in good health.

J is TRBJ1-3 and V is TRBV9. Germline V gene sequence: CDR1 SGDLS, CDR2 YYNGEE. CDR3 size: 14 residues. The CDR3 region is CASSVDPAGDTIYF.

This sequence joins TRBV20-1 and TRBJ1-2. The CDR3 is made up of 13 amino acids. Germline values: CDR1 DFQATT, CDR2 SNEGSKA (reference sequence). Here the CDR3 reads CSARERTVSGYTF.

This CDR3 is CASSLVARTSGRAKDEQFF. The chain combines TRBV11-3 with TRBJ2-1; TCRdb's assignment of TRBD2 cannot be checked, as there is no DNA. The CDR3 has 19 residues. From germline, CDR1 is SGHNT and CDR2 YENEEA.

The genes are TRBV6-5 and TRBJ1-1; TCRdb's D call of TRBD1 is untestable without DNA. Germline loops: CDR1 MNHEY, CDR2 SVGAGI. This CDR3 spans 15 amino acids. CDR3: CASSYGTGLNTEAFF.

The chain is built from TRBV12-3 or TRBV12-4 and TRBJ2-1; TCRdb returns TRBD2, unconfirmable since there is no DNA. This CDR3 has 14 amino acids. Here the CDR3 reads CASSETSGSGEQFF.

The chain is built from TRBV20-1 and TRBJ1-5; TCRdb returns TRBD1, unconfirmable since there is no DNA. Germline V gene data show CDR1 as DFQATT and CDR2 as SNEGSKA (reference sequence). The CDR3 has 15 residues. The chain's CDR3 is CSATGRGTTNQPQHF.

The chain carries TRBV5-1 and TRBJ2-3. CDR3 length: 15 amino acids. Germline values: CDR1 SGHRS, CDR2 YFSETQ. CDR3 region: CASSLGRSQADTQYF.

CDR3 loop: CATSGTQGPGELFF. The chain joins TRBV24-1 to TRBJ2-2; absent DNA, TCRdb's TRBD1 call cannot be checked. The length of the CDR3 is 14 residues. Per the germline V gene, CDR1 is KGHDR and CDR2 is SFDVKD.

The rearrangement joins TRBV5-1 to TRBJ2-5. The CDR3 consists of 18 residues. CDR1 and CDR2 from the germline V gene are SGHRS and YFSETQ. The CDR3 spells CASSLGELRRTYQETQYF.

The CDR3 loop reads CASSLGWLNTEAFF. V usage is TRBV5-1 and J usage is TRBJ1-1. Per the germline V gene, CDR1 is SGHRS and CDR2 is YFSETQ. This CDR3 comprises 14 residues.

This chain links TRBV7-2 with TRBJ1-1. This CDR3 is 15 amino acids long. CDR1 SGHTA and CDR2 FQGNSA come from the germline V gene. The chain's CDR3 is CASSLNGAINTEAFF.

The chain is built from TRBV21-1 and TRBJ2-7; TCRdb picks TRBD2, but there is no DNA to check that call. TRBV21-1 is deemed a pseudogene. CDR3 length: 14 residues. CDR3 residues: CASSKALRVYEQYF.

This sequence joins TRBV24-1 and TRBJ2-2; no DNA is available, so the TRBD1 call from TCRdb remains unchecked. Germline V lookup: CDR1 KGHDR, CDR2 SFDVKD. This CDR3 spans 17 amino acids. CDR3: CATSDLRDRGRTGELFF.

The chain employs TRBV3-1 and TRBJ1-2; there is no DNA to check the TCRdb D call of TRBD1. The germline gives CDR1 LGHDT, CDR2 YNNKEL (reference sequence). CDR3 length: 15 amino acids. CDR3 amino acids: CASSQGTGANYGYTF.

The chain uses TRBV11-2 and TRBJ1-3. This CDR3 spans 15 amino acids. Germline loops: CDR1 SGHAT, CDR2 FQNNGV. The CDR3 here is CASSPALGSRNTIYF.

The rearrangement uses TRBV13 and TRBJ2-3; TCRdb calls TRBD2, which cannot be checked without DNA. The CDR3 totals 18 residues. Germline assignment: CDR1 PRHDT and CDR2 FYEKMQ (reference sequence). CDR3 loop: CACSSPRGERERKDTQYF.

The chain combines TRBV29-1 with TRBJ2-3; TCRdb indicates TRBD2, and absent DNA this call remains unverified. The CDR3 is made up of 15 amino acids. Germline V gene lookup returns CDR1 SQVTM and CDR2 ANQGSEA. The CDR3 here is CSVEGRTRDTDTQYF.

The rearrangement joins TRBV6-6 to TRBJ2-1; TCRdb's D gene call, TRBD1, goes unchecked for lack of DNA. This CDR3 comprises 17 residues. Germline lookup yields CDR1 MNHNY and CDR2 SVGAGI (reference sequence). The CDR3 protein is CASSPHSASPKNNEQFF.

This chain connects TRBV20-1 to TRBJ1-5. Looked up from germline, CDR1 is DFQATT and CDR2 is SNEGSKA (reference sequence). The CDR3 runs 15 residues. The CDR3 reads CSARVPTSSNQPQHF.

The V gene is TRBV3-1, the J gene TRBJ2-2; the D call of TRBD2 rests on TCRdb alone, since no DNA is present to check it. CDR1 is LGHDT and CDR2 is YNNKEL in the germline V gene (reference sequence). CDR3 length: 18 residues. The CDR3 region is CASSPRSWGGLGTGELFF.

V and J are TRBV9 and TRBJ2-1. The CDR3 loop spans 12 amino acids. Germline assignment: CDR1 SGDLS and CDR2 YYNGEE. CDR3 sequence: CASSVDLDRQFF.

The chain combines TRBV24-1 with TRBJ2-1; TCRdb proposes TRBD1, but this gene call is untestable without DNA. The germline gives CDR1 KGHDR, CDR2 SFDVKD. This CDR3 region has 17 residues. CDR3 sequence reads: CATSDRSQGGFFGEQFF.

The V and J genes are TRBV6-5 and TRBJ2-2; the D gene TCRdb calls, TRBD1, cannot be checked with no DNA. CDR3 length: 17 residues. Germline lookup yields CDR1 MNHEY and CDR2 SVGAGI. The CDR3 sequence is CASSAFTGAPGTGELFF.

The chain has TRBV3-1 and TRBJ1-1. The CDR3 is made up of 12 amino acids. Germline V gives CDR1 LGHDT, CDR2 YNNKEL (reference sequence). The CDR3 is CASSQGSREAFF.